This is a list of T cell receptor beta chains from one sample in a study of metastatic and nonmetastatic thyroid tumors. MiXCR reprocessed the PCR reads for TCRdb. Of 15,000 to 19,000 clones listed, roughly 21% are singletons. Sequencing was performed on tumor tissue. All receptors derive from a female donor with papillary thyroid cancer or a benign thyroid nodule (not recorded which). Some clones in this sample may be carry-over from other donors' samples. CDR3s include the opening cysteine and the closing phenylalanine or tryptophan. D genes are given only for firm matches. The size field is filled for only some rows; it gives once, few, many or a size class.

j_call clone_size v_call d_call cdr3_length cdr3_aa cdr3_nt
TRBJ2-1 medium-sized TRBV6-1 NA 15 CASSESTGSYNEQFF TGTGCCAGCAGTGAATCAACAGGCTCCTACAATGAGCAGTTCTTC
TRBJ1-4 NA TRBV5-1 NA 16 CASSLRLQGSGEKLFF TGCGCCAGCAGCTTGCGGTTACAGGGAAGTGGTGAAAAACTGTTTTTT
TRBJ1-2 many TRBV14 NA 13 CASSSGEDYGYTF TGTGCCAGCAGCAGCGGGGAGGACTATGGCTACACCTTC
TRBJ2-3 NA TRBV4-3 TRBD2 16 CASSQDGRGSTDTQYF TGCGCCAGCAGCCAAGATGGGAGGGGTTCCACAGATACGCAGTATTTT
TRBJ1-3 many TRBV10-2 NA 15 CASSRTAYSGNTIYF TGCGCCAGCAGCCGGACGGCGTACTCTGGAAACACCATATATTTT
TRBJ1-5 many TRBV24-1 NA 14 CATSQDGSNQPQHF TGTGCCACCAGTCAGGACGGAAGCAATCAGCCCCAGCATTTT
TRBJ1-2 NA TRBV6-4 NA 15 CASSEASGTNYGYTF TGTGCCAGCAGTGAAGCGTCAGGAACCAACTATGGCTACACCTTC
TRBJ2-7 NA TRBV4-1 TRBD2 16 CASSRLGKPGGNEQYF TGCGCCAGCAGCCGTCTGGGTAAACCGGGAGGTAACGAGCAGTACTTC
TRBJ1-5 many TRBV15 NA 17 CATSRRGAAYSNQPQHF TGTGCCACCAGCAGGAGAGGGGCAGCATATAGCAATCAGCCCCAGCATTTT
TRBJ1-4 medium-sized TRBV4-2 NA 17 CASSQETRGAPSEKLFF TGTGCCAGCAGCCAAGAGACTCGAGGGGCACCTTCTGAAAAACTGTTTTTT
TRBJ2-1 NA TRBV5-1 TRBD2 17 CASSPPTSTLGGDEQFF TGCGCCAGCAGCCCGCCGACTAGCACCCTAGGAGGGGATGAGCAGTTCTTC
TRBJ1-6 medium-sized TRBV12-3/TRBV12-4 NA 13 CASSLRVISPLHF TGTGCCAGCAGTTTACGGGTGATTTCACCCCTCCACTTT
TRBJ2-2 many TRBV6-1 NA 14 CASSRQPNTGELFF TGTGCCAGCAGTCGACAACCGAACACCGGGGAGCTGTTTTTT
TRBJ2-3 many TRBV20-1 TRBD2 17 CSAKGLAGGGYTDTQYF TGCAGTGCAAAGGGGCTAGCGGGAGGGGGGTACACAGATACGCAGTATTTT
TRBJ2-7 NA TRBV3-1 TRBD1 12 CASRDRGYEQYF TGTGCCAGCAGGGACAGGGGGTACGAGCAGTACTTC
TRBJ1-2 medium-sized TRBV24-1 TRBD1 16 CATSEGDRGKCYGYTF TGTGCCACCAGTGAGGGGGACAGGGGGAAGTGCTATGGCTACACCTTC
TRBJ2-3 few TRBV30 NA 13 CAWSEATGDTQYF TGTGCCTGGAGTGAAGCAACGGGGGATACGCAGTATTTT
TRBJ1-1 many TRBV7-3 NA 15 CASSLNAVLNTEAFF TGTGCCAGCAGCCTAAACGCAGTCCTGAACACTGAAGCTTTCTTT
TRBJ2-1 many TRBV20-1 NA 12 CSVPGWNNEQFF TGCAGTGTTCCGGGCTGGAACAATGAGCAGTTCTTC
TRBJ2-1 many TRBV27 NA 15 CASSLRGDSYNEQFF TGTGCCAGCAGTTTACGCGGGGACTCCTACAATGAGCAGTTCTTC
TRBJ2-2 NA TRBV7-6 TRBD2 20 CASSLRGPGLAGVRTGELFF TGTGCCAGCAGCTTACGGGGGCCGGGACTAGCGGGAGTTCGCACCGGGGAGCTGTTTTTT
TRBJ1-2 medium-sized TRBV7-9 NA 13 CASSLYGSHGYTF TGTGCCAGCAGCTTATACGGGAGCCATGGCTACACCTTC
TRBJ2-1 many TRBV6-2/TRBV6-3 TRBD2 15 CASSLGTSDYNEQFF TGTGCCAGCAGTTTGGGGACTAGCGATTACAATGAGCAGTTCTTC
TRBJ1-6 few TRBV28 TRBD1 15 CASSLAGTGNSPLHF TGTGCCAGCAGTTTAGCCGGGACAGGGAATTCACCCCTCCACTTT
TRBJ1-1 many TRBV18 TRBD1 15 CASSPLQGANTEAFF TGTGCCAGCTCACCTCTACAGGGGGCGAACACTGAAGCTTTCTTT
TRBJ2-7 few TRBV19 TRBD2 14 CASRTSGSSYEQYF TGTGCCAGTAGGACTAGCGGATCCTCCTACGAGCAGTACTTC
TRBJ1-2 NA TRBV7-8 TRBD1 14 CASSLTGEGYGYTF TGTGCCAGCAGCTTAACAGGGGAGGGCTATGGCTACACCTTC
TRBJ1-1 medium-sized TRBV6-1 TRBD1 14 CASRHLQGGTEAFF TGTGCCAGCAGGCACTTACAGGGGGGCACTGAAGCTTTCTTT
TRBJ2-1 many TRBV13 NA 12 CASSFSYDEQFF TGTGCCAGCAGCTTTTCGTACGATGAGCAGTTCTTC
TRBJ1-2 many TRBV7-8 NA 13 CASSPGQFYGYTF TGTGCCAGCAGCCCGGGACAATTCTATGGCTACACCTTC